This paragraph reports one TCR beta chain. V was clipped by 5 bases and J by 5 bases; unmatched bases: 7. Germline CDR1 and CDR2: MNHEY and SMNVEV (reference sequence). The CDR3 totals 14 residues. The sample is drawn from a study of shared clonotypes between healthy human individuals. The naive CD8 subset, CD45RO-negative cells positively selected for CCR7, excluded terminally differentiated effector memory CD45RA+ cells. Produced via immunoSEQ multiplex PCR; TCRdb's table is partial and in-frame only. The table shows about 800,000 clones, with approximately 97% occurring only once. The TCR was taken from a young man in good health. The chain joins TRBV27 to TRBJ2-7; 9 nucleotides agree with TRBD1. Sample: naive CD8+ T cells sorted from blood. In nucleotides, the CDR3 is TGTGCCAGCAGTCGCCGGGACAGGGCCGACGAGCAGTACTTC. This gives the protein CASSRRDRADEQYF.